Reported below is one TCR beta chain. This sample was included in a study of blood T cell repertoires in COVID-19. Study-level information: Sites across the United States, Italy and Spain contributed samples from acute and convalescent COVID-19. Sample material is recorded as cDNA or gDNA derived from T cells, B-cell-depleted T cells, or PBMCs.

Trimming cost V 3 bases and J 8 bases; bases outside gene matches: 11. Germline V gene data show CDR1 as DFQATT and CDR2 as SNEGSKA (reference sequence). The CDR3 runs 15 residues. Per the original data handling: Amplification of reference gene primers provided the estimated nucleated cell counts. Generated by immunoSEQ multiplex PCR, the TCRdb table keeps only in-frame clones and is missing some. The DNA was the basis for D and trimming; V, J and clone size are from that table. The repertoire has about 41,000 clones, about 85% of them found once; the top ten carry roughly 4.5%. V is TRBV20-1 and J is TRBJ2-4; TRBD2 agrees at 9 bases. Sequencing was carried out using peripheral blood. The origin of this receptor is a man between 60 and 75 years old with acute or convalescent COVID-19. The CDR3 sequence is CSASVSGGRQDIQYF. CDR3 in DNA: TGCAGTGCTAGTGTTAGCGGGGGTCGACAGGACATTCAGTACTTC.